The sequence of this T cell receptor beta chain was determined in a study of blood T cells in healthy people across ages. Whole-study context: Roughly one uniquely barcoded beta molecule per two T cells was captured.

This clonotype was observed a few times. Germline values: CDR1 SEHNR, CDR2 FQNEAQ (reference sequence). Trimming removed 5 bases from V and 3 bases from J, with 14 bases in between. The CDR3 has 14 residues. Then a second PCR, running roughly 6 to 12 cycles, was carried out with a sample-barcoded 5' primer and a J-beta primer mix. Using its own MiXCR run on the 5' RACE reads, TCRdb lists one record per CDR3 protein. The table includes about 1.5 million distinct CDR3 sequences, roughly 45% detected once. The clonotype comes from a woman aged 18-30 years in good health. This chain links TRBV7-9 with TRBJ2-7; maybe TRBD2 (6 bases). The sample was blood. The CDR3 loop reads CASSILSGGYEQYF. The CDR3, as DNA: TGTGCCAGCAGCATCCTCTCCGGGGGCTACGAGCAGTACTTC.